The 31 T cell receptor beta chains below all came from one sample that was sequenced in a study of T cell repertoires in cytomegalovirus infection. TCRdb called the reads again in MiXCR, with one record for every CDR3 protein. The table records approximately 490,000 distinct CDR3 sequences, 10% to 12% of them present only once. The sample consisted of PBMCs. The origin of the receptors is a human donor in good health (CMV status not recorded). Some clones in this sample may be carry-over from other donors' samples.

This chain links TRBV5-1 with TRBJ2-1, with D tentatively TRBD1 (5 bases). The germline V and J ends were trimmed by 5 bases and 4 bases, with 13 bases remaining between them. Germline values: CDR1 SGHRS, CDR2 YFSETQ. This CDR3 spans 14 amino acids. The CDR3, as DNA: TGCGCCAGCAGTACCAGTGGGGCTTACAATGAGCAGTTCTTC. As protein: CASSTSGAYNEQFF.

This clonotype was seen ten or more times. The chain is built from TRBV12-3 or TRBV12-4 and TRBJ1-1; no definite D call. The V gene lost 5 bases and the J gene lost 1 base, with 14 bases spanning the gap. The CDR3 covers 15 residues. This CDR3 reads CASSLSDPTNTEAFF. The CDR3 nucleotides read TGTGCCAGCAGTCTATCTGATCCGACGAACACTGAAGCTTTCTTT.

About this clonotype itself: A read error may explain this, as a much larger clone is one base away. The V gene is TRBV6-2 or TRBV6-3, the J gene TRBJ1-5; a weak D match, TRBD1 (5 bases). This CDR3 comprises 18 residues. Between the trimmed V and J ends, which lost 5 bases and 3 bases, there was a span of 23 bases. From germline, CDR1 is MNHEY and CDR2 SVGEGT. The CDR3 here is CASSQLLRGESDNQPQHF. The CDR3 DNA reads TGTGCCAGCAGTCAACTCCTAAGGGGAGAGTCGGACAATCAGCCCCAGCATTTT.

This clonotype was detected only a few times. V is TRBV29-1 and J is TRBJ2-7, with D perhaps assigned TRBD1 or TRBD2 (5 bases each). This CDR3 is 13 amino acids long. The germline gives CDR1 SQVTM, CDR2 ANQGSEA. Trimming took 6 bases from V and 3 from J, leaving 15 bases between them. CDR3 bases: TGCAGCGTCCATGGGGCAGGAGGCTACGAGCAGTACTTC. Protein: CSVHGAGGYEQYF.

This clonotype has more than one count but fewer than ten. This chain uses TRBV28 with TRBJ1-1; the match to TRBD1 covers 8 bases. The CDR3 loop spans 13 amino acids. Germline CDR1 reads MDHEN; CDR2 reads SYDVKM. After removal of 5 bases from V and 7 bases from J, the junction contained 6 bases not matched to a gene. The CDR3 nucleotides read TGTGCCAGCAGTCCCAGGGGGCAACGTGAAGCTTTCTTT. Its translation: CASSPRGQREAFF.

The CDR3 loop is CASSLQRGLGETQYF. Written as DNA, the CDR3 is TGTGCCAGCAGTTTACAAAGGGGTTTGGGGGAGACCCAGTACTTC. The V and J genes are TRBV27 and TRBJ2-5, with D possibly matching TRBD1 (5 bases). Per germline, CDR1 MNHEY and CDR2 SMNVEV (reference sequence). The CDR3 has 15 amino acids. V was cut by 2 bases and J by 5 bases, with 15 bases left in between.

This clonotype was seen more than once but under ten times. The chain uses TRBV19 and TRBJ2-7, with 10 bases fitting TRBD1. This CDR3 is 14 amino acids long. V lost 6 bases to trimming and J lost 3 bases; unmatched junction nucleotides: 5. Germline CDR1 is LNHDA and CDR2 is SQIVND (reference sequence). This chain's CDR3 is CASSRQGAGYEQYF. CDR3 bases: TGTGCCAGTAGCCGACAGGGGGCGGGCTACGAGCAGTACTTC.

This clonotype was observed at least ten times. The chain employs TRBV4-1 and TRBJ2-1, with 8 bases lining up with TRBD1. The trim removed 2 bases at V and 7 bases at J, leaving 13 bases unmatched. CDR1 is MGHRA, CDR2 YSYEKL, per germline. The CDR3 covers 17 residues. The CDR3 region is CASSQHSGRTGSNEQFF. The CDR3 DNA follows: TGCGCCAGCAGCCAACACTCTGGGAGGACAGGGAGTAATGAGCAGTTCTTC.

This clonotype was counted at least ten times. The gene calls are TRBV5-1 and TRBJ2-1; D is uncertain. This CDR3 spans 12 amino acids. With 1 base removed from V and 7 bases from J, the gap between germline ends came to 6 bases. Per the germline V gene, CDR1 is SGHRS and CDR2 is YFSETQ. CDR3: CASSLRRNEQFF. The CDR3 DNA reads as TGCGCCAGCAGCTTGAGGAGAAATGAGCAGTTCTTC.

In its sample, this clonotype was seen many times. The chain combines TRBV7-9 with TRBJ1-5; D uncertain. Germline V gene lookup returns CDR1 SEHNR and CDR2 FQNEAQ (reference sequence). V gave up 1 base and J gave up 0 bases, with 7 bases separating them. The CDR3 covers 15 residues. DNA for the CDR3: TGTGCCAGCAGCTTAGATACGGATAGCAATCAGCCCCAGCATTTT. This encodes CASSLDTDSNQPQHF.

This clonotype appeared many times. V usage is TRBV6-5 and J usage is TRBJ2-1; TRBD2 agrees at 10 bases. This CDR3 has 15 residues. CDR1 is MNHEY, CDR2 SVGAGI, per germline. The ends lost 2 bases at V and 7 bases at J; junction bases unmatched: 5. Here the CDR3 DNA reads TGTGCCAGCAGTTACGGGACTAGCGTGGAAAATGAGCAGTTCTTC. It is translated as CASSYGTSVENEQFF.

In this sample, this clonotype turned up many times. The junction departs from germline at one end; a sequencing error may be responsible. The CDR3 region is CASLAGTSGNRGHF. CDR3 in DNA: TGTGCCAGCCTTGCCGGGACTAGCGGGAATAGAGGGCACTTC. The chain uses TRBV5-5 and TRBJ2-7; 13 bases map to TRBD2. Germline CDR1 is SGHKS and CDR2 is YYEKEE (reference sequence). CDR3 length: 14 amino acids.

This clonotype came up many times. The V gene is TRBV10-3, the J gene TRBJ1-1; D unclear. The CDR3 sequence is 12 residues long. V lost 2 bases, J lost 5 bases, and 6 bases lay in between. CDR1 ENHRY and CDR2 SYGVKD come from the germline V gene. CDR3 bases: TGTGCCATCAGTGAGGTTAGGACTGAAGCTTTCTTT. Residues: CAISEVRTEAFF.

V and J are TRBV20-1 and TRBJ1-1; a weak D match, TRBD1 (5 bases). The V gene lost 8 bases and the J gene lost 2 bases, with 9 bases spanning the gap. Germline loops: CDR1 DFQATT, CDR2 SNEGSKA (reference sequence). CDR3 length equals 11 residues. This CDR3 reads CSSGTNTEAFF. CDR3 DNA: TGCAGTTCCGGGACTAACACTGAAGCTTTCTTT.

This clonotype was detected ten times or more. V usage is TRBV7-9 and J usage is TRBJ1-1; 7 bases line up with TRBD1. The V gene's germline CDR1 is SEHNR and CDR2 FQNEAQ (reference sequence). V was pared by 5 bases and J by 3 bases, with 6 bases of the junction left unmatched. The CDR3 runs to 14 residues. This CDR3 is CASSPQGEDTEAFF. The CDR3 region has the DNA TGTGCCAGCAGCCCCCAGGGGGAGGACACTGAAGCTTTCTTT.

This clonotype showed up just a few times. The chain carries TRBV30 and TRBJ1-2; possibly TRBD1 for D (5 bases). Germline V gene data show CDR1 as GTSNPN and CDR2 as SVGIG (reference sequence). This CDR3 is 15 amino acids long. V was pared by 0 bases and J by 2 bases, with 13 bases between. DNA for the CDR3: TGTGCCTGGAGTGTACAGGAGGGGCCAAACTATGGCTACACCTTC. Its translation is CAWSVQEGPNYGYTF.

The chain is built from TRBV5-6 and TRBJ1-2, with 8 bases that match TRBD1. In germline, CDR1 is SGHDT, CDR2 YYEEEE. This CDR3 has 16 amino acids. Trimming took 1 base from V and 7 from J; bases not matched to a gene: 12. The CDR3 is CASSLPGGASLGGYTF. CDR3 DNA: TGTGCCAGCAGCTTGCCAGGGGGCGCGTCCTTAGGTGGCTACACCTTC.

This clonotype was seen a few times. The chain links TRBV7-9 to TRBJ1-6, with D possibly being TRBD1 (6 bases). The germline V and J ends were trimmed by 4 bases and 4 bases, with 14 bases remaining between them. Germline V lookup: CDR1 SEHNR, CDR2 FQNEAQ (reference sequence). The CDR3 contains 16 residues. The CDR3 bases are TGTGCCAGCAGCTACGTACAGGGCGGATATAATTCACCCCTCCACTTT. Translating it yields CASSYVQGGYNSPLHF.

This clonotype was seen many times. The CDR3 DNA reads TGCAGTGCTAGGGGGTCTAGCGGGAGGGATGAGACCCAGTACTTC. It yields the protein CSARGSSGRDETQYF. The rearrangement joins TRBV20-1 to TRBJ2-5; 12 nucleotides align to TRBD2. The trim removed 3 bases at V and 5 bases at J, leaving 7 bases unmatched. This CDR3 is built from 15 residues. Germline V gene sequence: CDR1 DFQATT, CDR2 SNEGSKA (reference sequence).

V gene TRBV7-9 combines with J gene TRBJ1-1, with 7 bases lining up with TRBD1. Per the germline V gene, CDR1 is SEHNR and CDR2 is FQNEAQ (reference sequence). The CDR3 is 14 amino acids. V lost 5 bases and J lost 6; bases outside the gene matches: 9. The CDR3 coding sequence is TGTGCCAGCAGCCGAGGGGGCATGGTCCCTGAAGCTTTCTTT. As protein: CASSRGGMVPEAFF.

In this sample, this clonotype turned up many times. The J gene is TRBJ2-2, the V gene TRBV12-3 or TRBV12-4; 7 bases line up with TRBD1. With V trimmed by 5 bases and J by 6 bases, 6 bases remained unmatched. The CDR3 is 14 residues long. CDR3 amino acids: CASSRQGGSGELFF. CDR3 nucleotides: TGTGCCAGCAGTCGACAGGGTGGGTCCGGGGAGCTGTTTTTT.

This clonotype has more than one count but fewer than ten. The V and J genes are TRBV5-4 and TRBJ2-2; D might be TRBD1 or TRBD2, each matching 5 bases. The ends were cut back, 0 bases at V and 4 bases at J, with 13 bases in the middle. CDR1 is SGHNT, CDR2 YYREEE, per germline (reference sequence). CDR3 length: 16 amino acids. CDR3 residues: CASSLVRGAGTGELFF. CDR3 nucleotides: TGTGCCAGCAGCTTGGTTCGGGGCGCAGGCACCGGGGAGCTGTTTTTT.

The chain couples TRBV29-1 to TRBJ2-2; 9 bases line up with TRBD2. This CDR3 spans 14 amino acids. With 8 bases clipped from V and 6 bases from J, the junction kept 10 bases outside the gene matches. The germline V gene encodes CDR1 SQVTM and CDR2 ANQGSEA. For the CDR3, the DNA is TGCAGCATGCGGGGGGGCTCGGGTGCCGGGGAGCTGTTTTTT. It specifies CSMRGGSGAGELFF.

This clonotype was seen only a few times. The chain combines TRBV14 with TRBJ2-3, with D possibly being TRBD2 (6 bases). The CDR3 covers 15 residues. The germline gives CDR1 SGHDN, CDR2 FVKESK. V was pared by 2 bases and J by 7 bases, with 16 bases between. CDR3 loop: CASSQSSGSGYTQYF. The CDR3 DNA is TGTGCCAGCAGCCAAAGCAGCGGTAGCGGATATACGCAGTATTTT.

This clonotype has a handful of counts. The chain uses TRBV27 and TRBJ2-7, with 8 bases matching TRBD1. V was clipped by 2 bases and J by 4 bases; unmatched bases: 10. CDR1 MNHEY and CDR2 SMNVEV come from the germline V gene (reference sequence). The CDR3 sequence is 16 residues long. In DNA form, the CDR3 reads TGTGCCAGCAGTTTAGTAGGGGACAGGCCCCTTTACGAGCAGTACTTC. It specifies CASSLVGDRPLYEQYF.

This clonotype has at least ten counts. The chain employs TRBV6-1 and TRBJ2-3, with 9 bases aligning to TRBD1. The CDR3 has 14 amino acids. Germline V gene sequence: CDR1 MNHNS, CDR2 SASEGT. Trimming removed 8 bases from V and 3 bases from J; junction bases left unmatched: 6. As DNA, the CDR3 is TGTGCCAGCGGCGGGACAGGGTCGACAGATACGCAGTATTTT. It codes for CASGGTGSTDTQYF.

The CDR3 protein is CATSRGGGQGGQLATDTQYF. DNA of the CDR3: TGTGCCACCAGCAGAGGAGGAGGACAGGGTGGTCAGCTTGCCACAGATACGCAGTATTTT. The chain links TRBV15 to TRBJ2-3; 8 bases match TRBD1. The germline CDR1 and CDR2 sequences are LNHNV and YYDKDF (reference sequence). The ends lost 1 base at V and 2 bases at J; junction bases unmatched: 17. The CDR3 spans 20 residues.

This clonotype was recorded many times. The J gene is TRBJ2-7, the V gene TRBV7-2, with D perhaps TRBD1 (5 bases). Between the trimmed V and J ends, which lost 1 base and 3 bases, there was a span of 10 bases. Germline CDR1 SGHTA, CDR2 FQGNSA. This CDR3 is 14 amino acids long. The CDR3 loop is CASSLGFDSYEQYF. CDR3 sequence (DNA): TGTGCCAGCAGCTTAGGCTTCGACAGCTACGAGCAGTACTTC.

This clonotype was found many times. V is TRBV19 and J is TRBJ1-2, with a tentative D call TRBD1 (6 bases). CDR3 length: 15 amino acids. V dropped 4 bases and J dropped 0 bases, with 12 bases sitting between them. Germline V lookup: CDR1 LNHDA, CDR2 SQIVND (reference sequence). CDR3 nucleotides: TGTGCCAGTAGTACAACAGGGCCTTCTAACTATGGCTACACCTTC. Amino acid sequence: CASSTTGPSNYGYTF.

The chain uses TRBV2 and TRBJ1-1, with TRBD1 identical over 9 bases. This CDR3 has 14 amino acids. Germline assignment: CDR1 SNHLY and CDR2 FYNNEI. V was clipped by 8 bases and J by 1 base; unmatched bases: 5. The CDR3 DNA reads as TGTGCCAGCCCGCGGGACAGGGAGAACACTGAAGCTTTCTTT. Residues: CASPRDRENTEAFF.

In its sample, this clonotype was seen many times. The V gene is TRBV5-8, the J gene TRBJ2-4, with TRBD2 identical over 7 bases. Germline trimming cut 6 bases from V and 5 bases from J; bases unmatched to any gene: 2. CDR1 SGHTS and CDR2 YDEGEE come from the germline V gene. CDR3 length: 12 amino acids. The CDR3 spells CASTREENIQYF. Written as DNA, the CDR3 is TGTGCCAGCACCCGGGAGGAAAACATTCAGTACTTC. The complete variable domain, with remaining parts taken from reference TRBV5-8 and TRBJ2-4, reads EAGVTQSPTHLIKTRGQQATLRCSPISGHTSVYWYQQALGLGLQFLLWYDEGEERNRGNFPPRFSGRQFPNYSSELNVNALELEDSALYLCASTREENIQYFGAGTRLSVL.